The 20 T cell receptor beta chains given below trace back to one sample, sequenced in a study of blood T cell repertoires in COVID-19. Produced via immunoSEQ multiplex PCR; TCRdb's table is partial and in-frame only. The sample consists of about 130,000 clones, about 80% of them appearing once. Sequenced sample: peripheral blood. These receptors all come from a man aged 35 to 55 with active or convalescent COVID-19.

This CDR3 reads CASSIGRLNTEAFF. For the CDR3, the DNA is TGTGCCAGTAGTATAGGCAGGCTGAACACTGAAGCTTTCTTT. The chain couples TRBV19 to TRBJ1-1; no reliable D call. The CDR3 contains 14 residues. Looked up from germline, CDR1 is LNHDA and CDR2 is SQIVND (reference sequence). Between the trimmed V and J ends, which lost 1 base and 0 bases, there was a span of 6 bases.

The chain has TRBV5-1 and TRBJ2-7, with D unclear. The CDR3 is 15 amino acids. Germline loops: CDR1 SGHRS, CDR2 YFSETQ. Between the trimmed V and J ends, which lost 7 bases and 0 bases, there was a span of 17 bases. The DNA of the CDR3 is TGCGCCAGCTCTCCTCTGGCGGCTGGCTCCTACGAGCAGTACTTC. Amino acids: CASSPLAAGSYEQYF.

The rearrangement joins TRBV10-3 to TRBJ1-2; D is perhaps TRBD1 (5 bases). The CDR3 has 15 residues. Germline lookup yields CDR1 ENHRY and CDR2 SYGVKD. The V end lost 2 bases, the J end lost 6 bases, and 16 bases lay between the germline ends. The DNA of the CDR3 is TGTGCCATCAGTGAGGGGGACGGGGGGTCAAATGGCTACACCTTC. It codes for CAISEGDGGSNGYTF.

This clone was seen a handful of times. The chain links TRBV24-1 to TRBJ1-4; the D gene is possibly TRBD1 (5 bases). Trimming removed 1 base at V and 1 base at J, with 9 bases between. CDR1 and CDR2 from the germline V gene are KGHDR and SFDVKD. This CDR3 comprises 16 residues. The CDR3 here is CATSDFITGTNEKLFF. For the CDR3, the DNA is TGTGCCACCAGTGATTTCATCACAGGAACTAATGAAAAACTGTTTTTT.

The rearrangement links TRBV4-2 to TRBJ2-5; 9 nucleotides match TRBD1. CDR1 LGHNA and CDR2 YNFKEQ come from the germline V gene. CDR3 length: 16 residues. Trimming removed 0 bases from V and 5 bases from J; junction bases left unmatched: 7. The CDR3 loop is CASSQDTGQGGETQYF. CDR3 DNA sequence: TGTGCCAGCAGCCAAGATACGGGACAGGGAGGGGAGACCCAGTACTTC.

This clone came up once. The V gene is TRBV4-1, the J gene TRBJ2-1, with TRBD2 identical over 7 bases. CDR1 MGHRA and CDR2 YSYEKL come from the germline V gene. The CDR3 extends over 18 amino acids. J gave up 9 bases and V 0 bases, and 17 bases lay outside the gene matches. The CDR3: CASSQDRMGGLVVSEQFF. The DNA of the CDR3 is TGCGCCAGCAGCCAAGATAGGATGGGAGGGTTAGTGGTGTCTGAGCAGTTCTTC.

The chain uses TRBV20-1 and TRBJ2-5; D remains ambiguous. CDR1 and CDR2 (germline): DFQATT, SNEGSKA (reference sequence). Trimming left V 0 bases short and J 4 bases short, with 3 bases between. CDR3 length: 11 residues. The CDR3 sequence is CSARDRETQYF. The CDR3 nucleotides read TGCAGTGCTAGAGATCGAGAGACCCAGTACTTC.

The sample holds a few counts of this clone. The chain has TRBV28 and TRBJ1-5, with a tentative D call TRBD1 (5 bases). V shed 5 bases and J shed 0 bases, with 11 bases lying between them. Germline loops: CDR1 MDHEN, CDR2 SYDVKM. There are 15 residues in the CDR3. DNA for the CDR3: TGTGCCAGCAGTCGGAGGGGAGATAGCAATCAGCCCCAGCATTTT. It codes for CASSRRGDSNQPQHF.

This clone showed up just a few times. The rearrangement joins TRBV5-1 to TRBJ1-3; unclear D gene. The germline V gene has CDR1 SGHRS and CDR2 YFSETQ. Trimming cost V 0 bases and J 2 bases, with 9 bases left between them. The CDR3 runs to 15 residues. The CDR3 loop reads CASSLAPNPGNTIYF. The CDR3 nucleotides are TGCGCCAGCAGCTTGGCACCTAACCCTGGAAACACCATATATTTT.

This chain joins TRBV20-1 and TRBJ2-3; 11 bases fit TRBD2. V lost 3 bases and J lost 6; bases outside the gene matches: 8. In germline, CDR1 is DFQATT, CDR2 SNEGSKA (reference sequence). The CDR3 loop spans 15 amino acids. The DNA of the CDR3 is TGCAGTGCTAGTACTAGCGGGAGCCTATCCGATACGCAGTATTTT. Residues: CSASTSGSLSDTQYF.

This chain uses TRBV20-1 with TRBJ1-1; 7 nucleotides align to TRBD1. This CDR3 comprises 14 residues. The V gene end was trimmed by 3 bases and the J gene end by 4 bases; junction bases not matched to a gene: 8. The V gene's germline CDR1 is DFQATT and CDR2 SNEGSKA (reference sequence). The CDR3 nucleotides are TGCAGTGCTAGTATCGCAGGGGGAGGCACTGAAGCTTTCTTT. Amino acids: CSASIAGGGTEAFF.

The chain uses TRBV29-1 and TRBJ2-3, with 7 positions matching TRBD2. J was trimmed by 2 bases and V by 3 bases; bases with no gene match: 5. The CDR3 runs to 14 residues. Germline V gene data show CDR1 as SQVTM and CDR2 as ANQGSEA. The CDR3 sequence is CSVEGGWDTDTQYF. The CDR3 nucleotides read TGCAGCGTTGAGGGAGGGTGGGACACAGATACGCAGTATTTT.

This chain joins TRBV6-4 and TRBJ2-1; 9 bases match TRBD2. The CDR3 consists of 15 residues. J was trimmed by 10 bases and V by 6 bases; bases with no gene match: 13. CDR1 and CDR2 (germline): MRHNA, SNTAGT. The CDR3 nucleotides read TGTGCCAGCAGGCCTCTAGCGGGGTCGAGGGGGGAGCAGTTCTTC. It translates to CASRPLAGSRGEQFF.

This chain uses TRBV6-5 with TRBJ1-4; D gene unclear. Trimming took 7 bases from V and 5 from J, leaving 14 bases between them. CDR3 length: 14 amino acids. Germline lookup yields CDR1 MNHEY and CDR2 SVGAGI. This CDR3 is CASKSTVLNEKLFF. In nucleotides, the CDR3 is TGTGCCAGCAAAAGTACAGTCCTAAATGAAAAACTGTTTTTT.

The rearrangement uses TRBV5-1 and TRBJ1-1, with 7 bases aligning to TRBD1. The CDR3 totals 14 residues. In germline, CDR1 is SGHRS, CDR2 YFSETQ. Unmatched junction bases numbered 8, after V lost 4 bases and J lost 5 bases. The CDR3 sequence: CASSLEGARTEAFF. The CDR3 DNA reads TGCGCCAGCAGCCTCGAGGGGGCGAGGACTGAAGCTTTCTTT.

The J gene is TRBJ1-1, the V gene TRBV24-1, with D unresolved. V was pared by 4 bases and J by 0 bases, with 5 bases between. The CDR3 totals 13 residues. Germline CDR1 and CDR2: KGHDR and SFDVKD. The CDR3 loop reads CATSDPLNTEAFF. For the CDR3, the DNA is TGTGCCACCAGTGACCCTCTGAACACTGAAGCTTTCTTT.

This chain uses TRBV5-1 with TRBJ1-2; perhaps TRBD1 as D (6 bases). Germline CDR1 SGHRS, CDR2 YFSETQ. The CDR3 runs 13 residues. V was shortened by 0 bases and J by 7 bases, with 10 bases between the two germline ends. The CDR3 sequence: CASSLGGTSGYTF. Here the CDR3 DNA reads TGCGCCAGCAGCTTGGGAGGGACAAGTGGCTACACCTTC.

This clone appeared a few times. V and J are TRBV3-1 (or the pseudogene TRBV3-2) and TRBJ1-4, with 7 nucleotides matching TRBD1. V trimming: 5 bases; J trimming: 8 bases; junction bases outside the gene matches: 11. Per germline, CDR1 LGHDT and CDR2 YNNKEL (reference sequence). CDR3 length equals 15 residues. In nucleotides, the CDR3 is TGTGCCAGCAGCACCCGGACAGGAGCGGGCGAAAAACTGTTTTTT. The encoded protein is CASSTRTGAGEKLFF.

The sample holds many counts of this clone. V and J are TRBV4-1 and TRBJ1-1, with 7 nucleotides matching TRBD1. The V gene end was trimmed by 4 bases and the J gene end by 0 bases; junction bases not matched to a gene: 8. CDR1 is MGHRA, CDR2 YSYEKL, per germline. This CDR3 spans 16 amino acids. The chain's CDR3 is CASSRRDSEMNTEAFF. CDR3 in DNA: TGCGCCAGCAGCCGTCGGGACAGCGAAATGAACACTGAAGCTTTCTTT.

The rearrangement joins TRBV5-1 to TRBJ2-5, with 7 bases identical to TRBD2. The junction had 8 bases not matched to a gene; V was cut back by 4 bases and J by 2 bases. CDR1 is SGHRS, CDR2 YFSETQ, per germline. This CDR3 has 15 amino acids. CDR3 bases: TGCGCCAGCAGCCACTACCTAGCGGCGCAAGAGACCCAGTACTTC. It encodes CASSHYLAAQETQYF. The full variable domain, with the rest looked up from reference TRBV5-1 and TRBJ2-5, is KAGVTQTPRYLIKTRGQQVTLSCSPISGHRSVSWYQQTPGQGLQFLFEYFSETQRNKGNFPGRFSGRQFSNSRSEMNVSTLELGDSALYLCASSHYLAAQETQYFGPGTRLLVL.